This T cell receptor (beta chain) was recorded in a study of metastatic and nonmetastatic thyroid tumors. V gave up 7 bases and J gave up 4 bases, with 13 bases separating them. The CDR3 is made up of 13 amino acids. Germline CDR1 is SNHLY and CDR2 is FYNNEI. Each patient came to thyroid surgery without any prior treatment (of any kind). This clone was seen many times. TCRdb re-called clones from the PCR reads using MiXCR. There are about 30,000 clones in the sample; 20% to 25% occur only once, and less than 9.5% lies in the top ten. V usage is TRBV2 and J usage is TRBJ1-1, with D perhaps matching TRBD1 (5 bases). This sequence originates from a female donor with papillary thyroid cancer or a benign thyroid nodule (not recorded which). Some clones in this sample may be carry-over from other donors' samples. Sequencing was performed on blood. CDR3 residues: CASTAEGITEAFF. The DNA for the CDR3 is TGTGCCAGCACTGCCGAGGGGATCACTGAAGCTTTCTTT.